This TCR beta chain was recovered during a study of quantifying T cell responses using KT2 cells. The wider study: Reverse transcription used primers in the TCR alpha and beta constant regions. The second PCR ran as a qPCR until a predetermined fluorescence threshold was reached.

The sample is PBMC spiked with counted cells of clone KT2. Trimming took off 5 bases at V and 11 bases at J, with 24 bases between the two ends. The CDR3 runs to 15 residues. Germline V CDR1 and CDR2: MNHEY, SMNVEV (reference sequence). Each cDNA got a UMI-containing oligo ligated at its 3' end. An equimolar mix of RC1.1 and RC1.2 primed the beta chain across TRBC1 and TRBC2. Via MiXCR, TCRdb re-called the UMI-ligation and nested PCR reads, giving one row per CDR3 protein. The sample contains about 50,000 distinct CDR3 sequences, 9.5% to 13% of which appear only once. In the case of this clonotype: Its antigen is as yet unknown.

Study-wide results and limits: The number of KT2 alpha and beta sequences was a linear function of input KT2 cells. Even the lowest spike-in, about one KT2 cell per 100,000 PBMC, yielded detectable KT2 sequences.

The source of this sequence is a human donor. The chain couples TRBV27 to TRBJ1-1; D is uncertain. The sample was PBMCs spiked with cells of the T cell clone KT2. In nucleotides, the CDR3 is TGTGCCAGCAGTACTCCCCGGCAAGGCGCCCCGACGGCTTTCTTT. Its protein product is CASSTPRQGAPTAFF.